The 28 T cell receptor beta chains given below trace back to one sample, sequenced in a study of beta chain features in type 1 diabetes. What these receptors recognize is not known. Points from the study as a whole: TCRB CDR3 length was moderately but significantly reduced in all four CD4+ subsets of Type 1 diabetes patients.

The whole isolated RNA underwent reverse transcription, so sequencing captured expressed TCRB transcripts. Profiling relied on immunoSEQ multiplex PCR, and the TCRdb table lists in-frame clones only, not all of them. Of 500,000 to 800,000 clones detected, under 15% appear once; the ten largest clones hold roughly 0.12%. The specimen sequenced was naive CD4+ T cells from blood. These receptors came from a man under 40 with type 1 diabetes.

This clone was seen a handful of times. The chain combines TRBV30 with TRBJ2-7; D call uncertain. Looked up from germline, CDR1 is GTSNPN and CDR2 is SVGIG (reference sequence). V shed 0 bases and J shed 2 bases, with 2 bases lying between them. There are 11 residues in the CDR3. CDR3: CAWSVTYEQYF. For the CDR3, the DNA is TGTGCCTGGAGTGTCACCTACGAGCAGTACTTC.

This chain joins TRBV7-2 and TRBJ2-3; tentatively, D is TRBD2 (7 bases). The CDR3 runs 16 residues. The V end lost 5 bases, the J end lost 5 bases, and 20 bases lay between the germline ends. Germline V gene lookup returns CDR1 SGHTA and CDR2 FQGNSA. The CDR3 here is CASSPVRGGLGDTQYF. CDR3 nucleotides: TGTGCCAGCAGCCCCGTTCGCGGGGGCCTCGGAGATACGCAGTATTTT.

Points on this clone: The identical CDR3 is also encoded by other nucleotide sequences in the sample. The chain combines TRBV9 with TRBJ1-6, with 8 nucleotides matching TRBD1. The CDR3 covers 15 residues. V lost 0 bases, J lost 6 bases, and 2 bases stayed unmatched. The V gene's germline CDR1 is SGDLS and CDR2 YYNGEE. CDR3 loop: CASSVEGTGNSPLHF. CDR3 DNA sequence: TGTGCCAGCAGCGTAGAGGGGACAGGTAATTCACCCCTCCACTTT.

This clone has more than one count but fewer than ten. V and J are TRBV18 and TRBJ2-5; D remains unclear. Germline CDR1 KGHSH, CDR2 LQKENI. The CDR3 runs to 14 residues. Trimming removed 0 bases at V and 5 bases at J, with 10 bases between. The DNA of the CDR3 is TGTGCCAGCTCACCACCGGAAAAGGCCGAGACCCAGTACTTC. Translation gives CASSPPEKAETQYF.

This rearrangement joins TRBV29-1 to TRBJ2-7, with D unresolved. Germline assignment: CDR1 SQVTM and CDR2 ANQGSEA. Trimming stripped 3 bases from V and 0 bases from J, with 6 bases between. This CDR3 has 12 amino acids. Here the CDR3 DNA reads TGCAGCGTTGAGGAAAACTCCTACGAGCAGTACTTC. Translating it yields CSVEENSYEQYF.

This clone was detected only a few times. The V call is TRBV7-9, the J call TRBJ2-1; D is undetermined. Germline values: CDR1 SEHNR, CDR2 FQNEAQ (reference sequence). The length of the CDR3 is 12 residues. Trimming cost V 8 bases and J 7 bases, with 12 bases left between them. The CDR3 DNA reads as TGTGCCAGCGGCCTTGAGAGGAATGAGCAGTTCTTC. Its protein is CASGLERNEQFF.

This clone was recorded a few times. The J gene is TRBJ2-3, the V gene TRBV9; D is possibly TRBD2 (5 bases). V shed 4 bases and J shed 4 bases, with 22 bases lying between them. This CDR3 is 17 amino acids long. The germline V gene encodes CDR1 SGDLS and CDR2 YYNGEE. CDR3 in amino acids: CASSLAQEATAADTQYF. DNA of the CDR3: TGTGCCAGCAGCCTTGCTCAGGAGGCCACGGCGGCAGATACGCAGTATTTT.

The chain uses TRBV15 and TRBJ1-2; 7 nucleotides line up with TRBD1. CDR1 LNHNV and CDR2 YYDKDF come from the germline V gene (reference sequence). V shed 1 base and J 1 base; nucleotides not matched to a gene: 9. CDR3 length: 17 residues. The CDR3 DNA reads as TGTGCCACCAGCAGAGGGTGGGGGACAGCCGTTAACTATGGCTACACCTTC. Translation gives CATSRGWGTAVNYGYTF.

This chain joins TRBV13 and TRBJ1-1; maybe TRBD1 (5 bases). With 5 bases removed from V and 6 bases from J, the gap between germline ends came to 13 bases. The CDR3 consists of 13 residues. Germline CDR1 reads PRHDT; CDR2 reads FYEKMQ (reference sequence). The CDR3 here is CASSNRGAAEAFF. DNA of the CDR3: TGTGCCAGCAGCAATCGCGGGGCCGCTGAAGCTTTCTTT.

V and J are TRBV4-3 and TRBJ1-4; D is unresolved. V lost 1 base, J lost 0 bases, and 12 bases lay in between. The CDR3 loop spans 17 amino acids. Germline loops: CDR1 LGHNA, CDR2 YSLEER. CDR3 sequence reads: CASSQVMALATNEKLFF. For the CDR3, the DNA is TGCGCCAGCAGCCAAGTAATGGCGCTTGCAACTAATGAAAAACTGTTTTTT.

The sample holds a few counts of this clone. The V gene is TRBV11-2, the J gene TRBJ2-7; D not resolved. The CDR3 spans 13 residues. Looked up from germline, CDR1 is SGHAT and CDR2 is FQNNGV. V lost 5 bases to trimming and J lost 3 bases, with 11 bases between them. In DNA, the CDR3 is TGTGCCAGCAGCCTTCCGGGCGGCTACGAGCAGTACTTC. Protein: CASSLPGGYEQYF.

A remark on this clone: The junction and the germline gene differ at one end; a read error may be behind it. This chain joins TRBV6-5 and TRBJ2-3; no firm D call. Germline CDR1 MNHEY, CDR2 SVGAGI. This CDR3 comprises 12 residues. CDR3 residues: CASSDSGDTQYF. DNA for the CDR3: TGTGCCAGCAGTGACTCGGGAGATACGCAGTATTTT.

The chain links TRBV10-3 to TRBJ1-4, with 7 bases lining up with TRBD1. CDR3 size: 17 residues. Germline trimming cut 0 bases from V and 0 bases from J; bases unmatched to any gene: 4. Germline values: CDR1 ENHRY, CDR2 SYGVKD. The DNA for the CDR3 is TGTGCCATCAGTGAGTCGAGGGGACAGCCAACTAATGAAAAACTGTTTTTT. This translates into CAISESRGQPTNEKLFF.

The chain has TRBV6-1 and TRBJ2-6; a weak D match, TRBD1 (6 bases). V lost 4 bases and J 1 base, leaving 14 bases between the germline ends. The germline gives CDR1 MNHNS, CDR2 SASEGT. The CDR3 is made up of 17 amino acids. CDR3 sequence reads: CASSAQITGSGANVLTF. CDR3 DNA sequence: TGTGCCAGCAGTGCCCAGATAACAGGGTCTGGGGCCAACGTCCTGACTTTC.

The genes are TRBV5-1 and TRBJ2-3; 8 bases match TRBD2. The CDR3 length is 13 residues. Germline assignment: CDR1 SGHRS and CDR2 YFSETQ. Trimming removed 7 bases from V and 2 bases from J; junction bases left unmatched: 3. The CDR3 bases are TGCGCCAGCCGGACTAGCCCCACAGATACGCAGTATTTT. Amino acids: CASRTSPTDTQYF.

A word on this clone: Other DNA sequences in the same sample also yield this CDR3. The chain uses TRBV7-2 and TRBJ2-5; possibly TRBD1 for D (5 bases). Trimming took 5 bases from V and 4 from J, leaving 8 bases between them. The CDR3 is 12 amino acids. Germline-derived CDR1 and CDR2 are SGHTA and FQGNSA. CDR3 protein: CASSLQGETQYF. CDR3 DNA sequence: TGTGCCAGCAGCCTCCAGGGAGAGACCCAGTACTTC.

This clone was seen only once. The chain carries TRBV5-1 and TRBJ2-1; 13 bases are a match to TRBD2. The junction had 12 bases not matched to a gene; V was cut back by 4 bases and J by 14 bases. The CDR3 contains 15 residues. CDR1 SGHRS and CDR2 YFSETQ come from the germline V gene. The CDR3 loop reads CASSATGTSGATKFF. Written as DNA, the CDR3 is TGCGCCAGCAGCGCAACCGGGACTAGCGGGGCCACCAAGTTCTTC.

The chain couples TRBV9 to TRBJ2-3; 7 nucleotides match TRBD1. Germline V lookup: CDR1 SGDLS, CDR2 YYNGEE. The trim removed 4 bases at V and 2 bases at J, leaving 7 bases unmatched. The CDR3 is 15 residues long. CDR3 bases: TGTGCCAGCAGCTCCCGGGGACAGAACACAGATACGCAGTATTTT. This gives the protein CASSSRGQNTDTQYF.

This clone was counted between two and nine times. The chain recombines TRBV7-2 with TRBJ2-5; perhaps TRBD1 as D (5 bases). The germline V and J ends were trimmed by 5 bases and 0 bases, with 10 bases remaining between them. Germline V gene lookup returns CDR1 SGHTA and CDR2 FQGNSA. The CDR3 spans 14 residues. The CDR3 DNA reads TGTGCCAGCAGCCCTTACAGGAACCAAGAGACCCAGTACTTC. Translating it yields CASSPYRNQETQYF.

V is TRBV19 and J is TRBJ1-2; 9 bases match TRBD1. This CDR3 spans 14 amino acids. CDR1 is LNHDA, CDR2 SQIVND, per germline (reference sequence). V was clipped by 3 bases and J by 7 bases; unmatched bases: 6. The CDR3 DNA reads as TGTGCCAGTAGTATCCGGGACAGGGAGGGTGGCTACACCTTC. Protein product: CASSIRDREGGYTF. The full variable domain, its missing parts supplied by reference TRBV19 and TRBJ1-2, is DGGITQSPKYLFRKEGQNVTLSCEQNLNHDAMYWYRQDPGQGLRLIYYSQIVNDFQKGDIAEGYSVSREKKESFPLTVTSAQKNPTAFYLCASSIRDREGGYTFGSGTRLTVV.

The CDR3 protein is CASSWTGSYEQYF. The CDR3 coding sequence is TGTGCCAGCAGCTGGACAGGTTCCTACGAGCAGTACTTC. V usage is TRBV11-2 and J usage is TRBJ2-7; 7 bases are shared with TRBD1. The CDR3 has 13 residues. Per germline, CDR1 SGHAT and CDR2 FQNNGV. V was pared by 4 bases and J by 1 base, with 1 base of the junction left unmatched.

The rearrangement links TRBV7-2 to TRBJ2-3; tentative D call: TRBD2 (6 bases). This CDR3 has 14 amino acids. Per the germline V gene, CDR1 is SGHTA and CDR2 is FQGNSA. The V gene lost 6 bases and the J gene lost 0 bases, with 10 bases spanning the gap. CDR3 nucleotide sequence: TGTGCCAGCAGTTTGGGACTTAGCACAGATACGCAGTATTTT. This codes for CASSLGLSTDTQYF.

The rearrangement joins TRBV4-3 to TRBJ1-1, with a weak D call TRBD1 (6 bases). Germline CDR1 reads LGHNA; CDR2 reads YSLEER. This CDR3 has 13 amino acids. Trimming took 4 bases from V and 5 from J, leaving 11 bases between them. This CDR3 reads CASSPTGSTEAFF. CDR3 nucleotide sequence: TGCGCCAGCAGCCCGACAGGTTCGACTGAAGCTTTCTTT.

This clone was seen only a few times. The genes are TRBV14 and TRBJ2-4; D is uncertain. This CDR3 region has 13 residues. The germline gives CDR1 SGHDN, CDR2 FVKESK. V lost 1 base and J 8 bases, leaving 9 bases between the germline ends. Here the CDR3 reads CASSQAEWDIQYF. CDR3 nucleotide sequence: TGTGCCAGCAGCCAAGCAGAATGGGACATTCAGTACTTC.

J is TRBJ2-7 and V is TRBV13; 7 bases are a match to TRBD1. CDR1 and CDR2 (germline): PRHDT, FYEKMQ (reference sequence). V was clipped by 5 bases and J by 4 bases; unmatched bases: 11. This CDR3 has 15 residues. CDR3 nucleotide sequence: TGTGCCAGCAGCCCCCGGACAGGCCATTTTTACGAGCAGTACTTC. It translates to CASSPRTGHFYEQYF.

CDR3 in amino acids: CASSLLTGNHEQYF. The CDR3 region has the DNA TGTGCCAGCAGCCTCCTTACAGGGAACCACGAGCAGTACTTC. This sequence joins TRBV7-9 and TRBJ2-7; the D gene is possibly TRBD1 (6 bases). The CDR3 runs 14 residues. Germline V lookup: CDR1 SEHNR, CDR2 FQNEAQ (reference sequence). Trimming stripped 5 bases from V and 5 bases from J, with 16 bases between.

Of note for this clone: At one of its ends the junction is not consistent with the germline gene, which may arise from a read error. This sequence joins TRBV7-7 and TRBJ2-5; a weak D match, TRBD2 (6 bases). Germline CDR1 is SSHAT and CDR2 is FNYEAQ (reference sequence). The CDR3 has 15 amino acids. This CDR3 reads CASSLYASAQETQYF. The CDR3 DNA follows: TGTGCTAGCAGCTTATATGCTAGCGCACAAGAGACCCAGTACTTC.

This clone was detected a few times. V usage is TRBV5-1 and J usage is TRBJ2-5; D unclear. Trimming removed 2 bases at V and 0 bases at J, with 14 bases between. Germline-derived CDR1 and CDR2 are SGHRS and YFSETQ. The CDR3 totals 16 residues. The CDR3 sequence is CASSFPVERNQETQYF. For the CDR3, the DNA is TGCGCCAGCAGCTTCCCGGTGGAGAGAAACCAAGAGACCCAGTACTTC.